A selection of T cell receptor beta chains follows, all from one sample in a study of PD-1 and CTLA-4 blockade in melanoma. The table came from immunoSEQ multiplex PCR; TCRdb's copy has only in-frame clones and leaves some out. The data hold about 11,000 clones, with roughly 80% observed a single time. The sample here was CD8+ T cells from peripheral blood, taken from a patient given anti-PD-1 treatment. Receptor source: a human donor with melanoma. Both conserved end residues are part of each CDR3. A D gene is named only where the DNA matches it firmly. A clone size is listed for some rows: how often the clone was seen (once, few, many), or a class if it is expanded.

>few|TRBV29-1|TRBJ1-1|-
TGCAGCGTTGAAAGCGGGCAGGGAAACACTGAAGCTTTCTTT
CSVESGQGNTEAFF
>-|TRBV12-3/TRBV12-4|TRBJ2-2|-
TGTGCCAGCGGAGCGGCTGCCGGGGAGCTGTTTTTT
CASGAAAGELFF
>-|TRBV6-6|TRBJ2-2|-
TGTGCCAGCAGCCATGCCACGGCCCCGAACACCGGGGAGCTGTTTTTT
CASSHATAPNTGELFF
>-|TRBV6-5|TRBJ2-6|-
TGTGCCAGCAGTTACGGGTCTGGGGCCAACGTCCTGACTTTC
CASSYGSGANVLTF
>-|TRBV28|TRBJ2-7|-
TGTGCCAGCAGTTTAGGGGAGCTTTGGGAGCAGTACTTC
CASSLGELWEQYF
>-|TRBV29-1|TRBJ2-7|-
TGCAGCGTTGTTTCTAGTCAGAGCTCCTACGAGCAGTACTTC
CSVVSSQSSYEQYF
>-|TRBV7-9|TRBJ2-5|-
TGTGCCAGCAGCACGGACTCGAAAGAGACCCAGTACTTC
CASSTDSKETQYF
>-|TRBV27|TRBJ2-1|-
TGTGCCAGCAGTTTGGGACGCCCCTCCTACAATGAGCAGTTCTTC
CASSLGRPSYNEQFF
>-|TRBV6-6|TRBJ1-6|-
TGTGCCAGCAGTTACGCGGCCAAGGAGGATTCACCCCTCCACTTT
CASSYAAKEDSPLHF
>-|TRBV9|TRBJ2-1|-
TGTGCCAGCAGCCTATTCGTGGGGGGCCTAAAAAATGAGCAGTTCTTC
CASSLFVGGLKNEQFF
>-|TRBV11-2|TRBJ2-1|TRBD2
TGTGCCAGCAGCGAACCCGTAGCGGGAAATAGTTACAATGAGCAGTTCTTC
CASSEPVAGNSYNEQFF
>once|TRBV10-2|TRBJ1-2|-
TGCGCCAGCAGTGAGGTAGGGGACGATGGCTACACCTTC
CASSEVGDDGYTF
>-|TRBV7-8|TRBJ1-3|-
TGTGCCAGCAGCTTGGCCGGATGGAAAACTGGAAACACCATATATTTT
CASSLAGWKTGNTIYF
>-|TRBV5-1|TRBJ2-7|-
TGCGCCAGCAGCTTCAGGATCTCCTACGAGCAGTACTTC
CASSFRISYEQYF
>-|TRBV7-8|TRBJ2-7|-
TGTGCCAGCAGCGGGACACACTACGAGCAGTACTTC
CASSGTHYEQYF
>-|TRBV4-1|TRBJ2-7|TRBD1
TGCGCCAGCAGCCAAGGACAGGGGGCCTACGAGCAGTACTTC
CASSQGQGAYEQYF
>-|TRBV9|TRBJ1-4|-
TGTGCCAGCAGCGTAGGAGCCTCTGCAGGTGAAAAACTGTTTTTT
CASSVGASAGEKLFF
>-|TRBV3-1/TRBV3-2|TRBJ2-5|TRBD1
TGTGCCAGCAGCCCAACGGACAGGGCTTTGGAGACCCAGTACTTC
CASSPTDRALETQYF
>-|TRBV20-1|TRBJ1-1|TRBD1
TGCAGTGCGACGACAGGGGCTGAAGCTTTCTTT
CSATTGAEAFF
>-|TRBV19|TRBJ2-1|TRBD1
TGTGCCAGTAGTATCCTCGGGACAGGTTACAATGAGCAGTTCTTC
CASSILGTGYNEQFF
>-|TRBV29-1|TRBJ1-2|-
TGCAGCGTTCCCAATCACTCCGCAGAGGACTATGGCTACACCTTC
CSVPNHSAEDYGYTF
>once|TRBV5-1|TRBJ1-1|TRBD1
TGCGCCAGCAGCGCCCAACAGGGGGCTGGCTTCACTGAAGCTTTCTTT
CASSAQQGAGFTEAFF
>-|TRBV7-9|TRBJ2-1|-
TGTGCCAGCAGCGCTCCCCCGGACGTGAAGAGTGAGCAGTTCTTC
CASSAPPDVKSEQFF
>-|TRBV7-8|TRBJ1-6|-
TGTGCCAGCAGCCCAGACCCAGGAGGTTCCTATAATTCACCCCTCCACTTT
CASSPDPGGSYNSPLHF
>few|TRBV12-5|TRBJ1-5|TRBD1
TGTGCTAGTGGTTTGACACAGGGGGATCAGCCCCAGCATTTT
CASGLTQGDQPQHF
>-|TRBV19|TRBJ2-2|-
TGTGCCAGTAAATATCGGGACCGCGCGAACACCGGGGAGCTGTTTTTT
CASKYRDRANTGELFF
>-|TRBV4-1|TRBJ1-4|-
TGCGCCAGCAGCTATATAGAGGGGGAACTGTTTTTT
CASSYIEGELFF
>-|TRBV5-4|TRBJ2-3|TRBD2
TGTGCCAGCAGCTTGACGGGAGGTGACACAGATACGCAGTATTTT
CASSLTGGDTDTQYF
>-|TRBV3-1/TRBV3-2|TRBJ2-7|TRBD1
TGTGCCAGCAGCCCCGGGACAGGACCCTACGAGCAGTACTTC
CASSPGTGPYEQYF
>-|TRBV12-3/TRBV12-4|TRBJ2-1|-
TGTGCCAGCACCGAGGGACTTGACAATGAGCAGTTCTTC
CASTEGLDNEQFF
>-|TRBV5-6|TRBJ2-1|-
TGTGCCAGCAGCTTGGGGGGGTTCGACAATGAGCAGTTCTTC
CASSLGGFDNEQFF
>few|TRBV3-1/TRBV3-2|TRBJ2-5|-
TGTGCCAGCAGCCCCCCAGTTCCAGTCTCACCCGCCGAGACCCAGTACTTC
CASSPPVPVSPAETQYF
>-|TRBV13|TRBJ2-5|TRBD2
TGTGCCAGCAGCTCGACTAGCGGGGGGGAGAGAGAGACCCAGTACTTC
CASSSTSGGERETQYF
>-|TRBV6-6|TRBJ1-1|-
TGTGCCAGCAGTGGGCTCGGTGAAGGGGCGAACACTGAAGCTTTCTTT
CASSGLGEGANTEAFF
>-|TRBV27|TRBJ2-5|TRBD1
TGTGCCAGGTGGGACAGGGGGGAAGAGACCCAGTACTTC
CARWDRGEETQYF
>-|TRBV6-5|TRBJ2-7|TRBD2
TGTGCCAGCACGAGGACTAGAACGGGGGAGCAGTACTTC
CASTRTRTGEQYF
>-|TRBV7-8|TRBJ2-3|-
TGTGCCAGCACCCCGGGACACATCACAGATACGCAGTATTTT
CASTPGHITDTQYF
>-|TRBV5-5|TRBJ2-1|TRBD1
TGTGCCAGCAGCTTGGACAGGGGTACCTACAATGAGCAGTTCTTC
CASSLDRGTYNEQFF
>once|TRBV5-6|TRBJ1-5|-
TGTGCCAGCAGCTTGCGCGGGCAGGAGGTTCGTCAGCCCCAGCATTTT
CASSLRGQEVRQPQHF
>-|TRBV21-1|TRBJ1-2|-
TGTGCCAGCAGCAAAAGCTGGGGGGGGCCATATGGCTACACCTTC
CASSKSWGGPYGYTF
>-|TRBV9|TRBJ2-7|-
TGTGCCAGCAGCGTCGGCGGGGCCTACTACGAGCAGTACTTC
CASSVGGAYYEQYF
>-|TRBV30|TRBJ1-1|-
TGTGCCTGGGGCGGAGGGATGATTGAAGCTTTCTTT
CAWGGGMIEAFF
>-|TRBV13|TRBJ2-3|TRBD2
TGTGCCAGCAGCTTATCTGGCGGGGGGGAGACAGATACGCAGTATTTT
CASSLSGGGETDTQYF
>-|TRBV6-6|TRBJ1-6|-
TGTGCCAGCAGTTACAATTCACCCCTCCACTTT
CASSYNSPLHF
>medium-sized|TRBV11-3|TRBJ2-1|TRBD1
TGTGCCAGCGTGGGGACAGGGAGAATTAATGAGCAGTTCTTC
CASVGTGRINEQFF
>-|TRBV24-1|TRBJ2-2|TRBD2
TGTGCCACCAGCCACCCACTAGCGGGAGGGACCACCGGGGAGCTGTTTTTT
CATSHPLAGGTTGELFF
>-|TRBV11-2|TRBJ2-2|-
TGTGCCAGCAGCCCCGGCCCTCCCTTGGGACCCAACACCGGGGAGCTGTTTTTT
CASSPGPPLGPNTGELFF
>-|TRBV19|TRBJ2-1|-
TGTGCCAGTACCCCCCGGGACGCCTCTTACAATGAGCAGTTCTTC
CASTPRDASYNEQFF
>once|TRBV27|TRBJ2-7|TRBD1
TGTGCCAGCAGCCGGACCCAGGGGGTGCAGTACTTC
CASSRTQGVQYF
>-|TRBV10-3|TRBJ1-5|-
TGTGCCATCAGTGACTCGCCGAGCGGCAATCAGCCCCAGCATTTT
CAISDSPSGNQPQHF
>-|TRBV7-9|TRBJ1-6|TRBD1
TGTGCCAGCAGCTTAGGACAGGGGTATTCACCCCTCCACTTT
CASSLGQGYSPLHF
>few|TRBV11-2|TRBJ2-7|-
TGTGCCAGCAGTCGATCCCTGACCTACGAGCAGTACTTC
CASSRSLTYEQYF